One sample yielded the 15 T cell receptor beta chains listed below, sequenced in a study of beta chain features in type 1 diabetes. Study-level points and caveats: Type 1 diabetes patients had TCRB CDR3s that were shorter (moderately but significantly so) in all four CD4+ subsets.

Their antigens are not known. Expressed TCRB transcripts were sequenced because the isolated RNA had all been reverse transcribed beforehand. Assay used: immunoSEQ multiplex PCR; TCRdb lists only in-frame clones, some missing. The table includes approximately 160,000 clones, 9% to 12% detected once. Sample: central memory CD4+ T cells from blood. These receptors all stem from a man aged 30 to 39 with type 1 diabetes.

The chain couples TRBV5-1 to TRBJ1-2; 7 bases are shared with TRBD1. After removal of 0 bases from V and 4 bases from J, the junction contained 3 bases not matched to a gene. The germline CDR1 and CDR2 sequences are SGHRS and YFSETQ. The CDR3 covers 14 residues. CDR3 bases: TGCGCCAGCAGCTTGGAGGACAGGCCCTATGGCTACACCTTC. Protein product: CASSLEDRPYGYTF.

The CDR3 region has the DNA TGTGCCAGCAGTGAATATCCCCTGGCGGGGGGCGACTACAATGAGCAGTTCTTC. Translating gives CASSEYPLAGGDYNEQFF. J is TRBJ2-1 and V is TRBV25-1, with 8 bases fitting TRBD2. Losses at the gene ends were 0 bases for V and 3 bases for J; bases not matched to a gene: 10. The CDR3 extends over 18 amino acids. Germline CDR1 is MGHDK and CDR2 is SYGVNS.

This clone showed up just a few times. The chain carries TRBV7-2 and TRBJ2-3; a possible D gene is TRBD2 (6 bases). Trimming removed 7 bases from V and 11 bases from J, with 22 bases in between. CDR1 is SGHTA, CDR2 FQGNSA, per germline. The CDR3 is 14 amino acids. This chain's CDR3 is CASIDRRRDSRQYF. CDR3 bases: TGTGCCAGCATTGATCGGCGCCGGGACTCACGGCAGTATTTT.

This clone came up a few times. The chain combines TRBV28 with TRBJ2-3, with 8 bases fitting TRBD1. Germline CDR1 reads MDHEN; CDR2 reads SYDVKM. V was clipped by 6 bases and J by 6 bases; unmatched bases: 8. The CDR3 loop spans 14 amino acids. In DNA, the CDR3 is TGTGCCAGCAGGGAGACAGGGGATAAGGATACGCAGTATTTT. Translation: CASRETGDKDTQYF. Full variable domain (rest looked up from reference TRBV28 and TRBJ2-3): DVKVTQSSRYLVKRTGEKVFLECVQDMDHENMFWYRQDPGLGLRLIYFSYDVKMKEKGDIPEGYSVSREKKERFSLILESASTNQTSMYLCASRETGDKDTQYFGPGTRLTVL.

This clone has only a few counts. CDR3 protein: CASSSGGSYEKLFF. CDR3 sequence (DNA): TGCGCCAGCAGCTCCGGAGGATCATATGAAAAACTGTTTTTT. The rearrangement joins TRBV5-1 to TRBJ1-4; D gene unclear. CDR3 length: 14 residues. Trimming left V 3 bases short and J 6 bases short, with 12 bases between. Germline-derived CDR1 and CDR2 are SGHRS and YFSETQ.

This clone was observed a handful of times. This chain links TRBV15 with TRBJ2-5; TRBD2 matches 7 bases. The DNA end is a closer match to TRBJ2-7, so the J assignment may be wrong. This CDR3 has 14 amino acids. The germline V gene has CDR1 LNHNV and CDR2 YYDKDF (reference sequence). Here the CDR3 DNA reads TGTGCCACCAGCCCAAGTGGGGGGGTCTACGAGCAGTACTTC. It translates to CATSPSGGVYEQYF.

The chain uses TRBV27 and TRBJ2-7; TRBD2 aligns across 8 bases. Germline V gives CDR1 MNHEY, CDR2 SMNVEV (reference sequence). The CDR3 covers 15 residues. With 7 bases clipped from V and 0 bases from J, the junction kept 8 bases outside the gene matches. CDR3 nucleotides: TGTGCCAGCAACCATGGCGGGAGGAGCTCCTACGAGCAGTACTTC. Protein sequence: CASNHGGRSSYEQYF.

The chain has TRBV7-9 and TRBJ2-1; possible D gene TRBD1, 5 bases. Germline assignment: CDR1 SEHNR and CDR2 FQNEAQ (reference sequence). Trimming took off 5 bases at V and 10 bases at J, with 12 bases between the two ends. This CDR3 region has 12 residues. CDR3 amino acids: CASSRDQGEQFF. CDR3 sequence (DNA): TGTGCCAGCAGCCGAGACCAGGGAGAGCAGTTCTTC.

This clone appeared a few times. CDR3 in DNA: TGTGCTAGTGGTTTACAAGGGGGTGAGCAGTTCTTC. Translated: CASGLQGGEQFF. The chain couples TRBV12-5 to TRBJ2-1, with D perhaps matching TRBD1 (6 bases). CDR1 is LGHNT, CDR2 FRNRAP, per germline. This CDR3 is 12 amino acids long. V dropped 3 bases and J dropped 9 bases, with 9 bases sitting between them. The full variable domain, completed using reference TRBV12-5 and TRBJ2-1, is DARVTQTPRHKVTEMGQEVTMRCQPILGHNTVFWYRQTMMQGLELLAYFRNRAPLDDSGMPKDRFSAEMPDATLATLKIQPSEPRDSAVYFCASGLQGGEQFFGPGTRLTVL.

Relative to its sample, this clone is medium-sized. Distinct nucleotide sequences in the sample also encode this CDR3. CDR3 sequence reads: CSVSGSSSYNEQFF. The DNA for the CDR3 is TGCAGCGTCAGCGGGTCGAGCTCCTACAATGAGCAGTTCTTC. The rearrangement joins TRBV29-1 to TRBJ2-1, with a weak D call TRBD2 (6 bases). Trimming stripped 6 bases from V and 0 bases from J, with 12 bases between. CDR1 is SQVTM and CDR2 is ANQGSEA in the germline V gene. This CDR3 has 14 amino acids.

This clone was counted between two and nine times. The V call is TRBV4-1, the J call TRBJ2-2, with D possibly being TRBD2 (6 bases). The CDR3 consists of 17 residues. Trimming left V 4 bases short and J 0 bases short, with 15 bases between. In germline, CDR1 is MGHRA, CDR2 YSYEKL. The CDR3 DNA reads TGCGCCAGCAGCCGATTTGGTAGCGGAGCGAACACCGGGGAGCTGTTTTTT. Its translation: CASSRFGSGANTGELFF.

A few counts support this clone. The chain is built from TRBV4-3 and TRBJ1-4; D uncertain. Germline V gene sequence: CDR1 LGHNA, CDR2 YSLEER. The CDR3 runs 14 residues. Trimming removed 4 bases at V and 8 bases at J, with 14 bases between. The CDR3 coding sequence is TGCGCCAGCAGCCCGGCAGAAGGGAGGGAAAAACTGTTTTTT. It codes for CASSPAEGREKLFF.

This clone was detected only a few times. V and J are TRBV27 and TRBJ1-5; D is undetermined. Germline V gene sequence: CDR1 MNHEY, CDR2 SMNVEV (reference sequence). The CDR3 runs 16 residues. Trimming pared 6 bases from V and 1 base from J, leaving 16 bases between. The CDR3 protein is CASSSTRRGSNQPQHF. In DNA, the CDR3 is TGTGCCAGCAGCTCTACCCGGAGAGGCAGCAATCAGCCCCAGCATTTT.

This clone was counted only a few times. CDR3 loop: CASSEYRTGLTFGEAFF. The CDR3 coding sequence is TGTGCCAGCAGTGAATATAGGACAGGGCTAACTTTCGGTGAAGCTTTCTTT. The genes are TRBV25-1 and TRBJ1-1, with 8 nucleotides matching TRBD1. CDR1 is MGHDK, CDR2 SYGVNS, per germline. V trimming: 0 bases; J trimming: 7 bases; junction bases outside the gene matches: 13. CDR3 length equals 17 residues. The complete variable domain, with remaining parts taken from reference TRBV25-1 and TRBJ1-1, reads EADIYQTPRYLVIGTGKKITLECSQTMGHDKMYWYQQDPGMELHLIHYSYGVNSTEKGDLSSESTVSRIRTEHFPLTLESARPSHTSQYLCASSEYRTGLTFGEAFFGQGTRLTVV.

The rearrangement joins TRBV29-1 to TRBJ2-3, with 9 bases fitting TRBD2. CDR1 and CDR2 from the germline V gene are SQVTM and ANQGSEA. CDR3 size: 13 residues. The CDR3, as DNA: TGCAGTGTTAGCGGGGGTAGCACAGATACGCAGTATTTT. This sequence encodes CSVSGGSTDTQYF.